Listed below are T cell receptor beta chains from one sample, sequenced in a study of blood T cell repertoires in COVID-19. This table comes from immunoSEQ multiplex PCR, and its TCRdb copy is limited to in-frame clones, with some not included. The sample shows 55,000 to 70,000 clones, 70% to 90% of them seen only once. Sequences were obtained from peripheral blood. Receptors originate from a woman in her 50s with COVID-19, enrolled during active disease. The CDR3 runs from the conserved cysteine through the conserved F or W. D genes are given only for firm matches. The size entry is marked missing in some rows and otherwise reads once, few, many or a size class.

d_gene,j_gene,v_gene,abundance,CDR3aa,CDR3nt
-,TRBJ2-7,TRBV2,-,CASSRTRNIYEQYF,TGTGCCAGCAGTCGGACAAGGAACATCTACGAGCAGTACTTC
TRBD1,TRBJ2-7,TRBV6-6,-,CASRRGDRGSYEQYF,TGTGCCAGCAGGCGGGGGGACAGGGGCTCCTACGAGCAGTACTTC
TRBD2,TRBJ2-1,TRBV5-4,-,CASSSGLAGVNEQFF,TGTGCCAGCAGCTCGGGACTAGCGGGAGTCAATGAGCAGTTCTTC
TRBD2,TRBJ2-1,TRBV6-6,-,CASSPGLQSSYNEQFF,TGTGCCAGCAGTCCGGGACTACAGAGCTCCTACAATGAGCAGTTCTTC
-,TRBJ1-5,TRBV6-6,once,CASSLEGHSNQPQHF,TGTGCCAGCAGTTTGGAGGGCCATAGCAATCAGCCCCAGCATTTT
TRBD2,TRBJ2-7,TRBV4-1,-,CASSQGTTSGSYEQYF,TGCGCCAGCAGCCAAGGCACCACTAGCGGGAGCTACGAGCAGTACTTC
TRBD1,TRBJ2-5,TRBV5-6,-,CASSLWFWDRQETQYF,TGTGCCAGCAGCTTGTGGTTCTGGGACAGACAAGAGACCCAGTACTTC
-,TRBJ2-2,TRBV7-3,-,CASSPPRGGELFF,TGTGCCAGCAGCCCCCCGCGAGGCGGGGAGCTGTTTTTT
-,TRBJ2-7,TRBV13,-,CASSFRKRNTYEQYF,TGTGCCAGCAGCTTTCGAAAGCGGAATACCTACGAGCAGTACTTC
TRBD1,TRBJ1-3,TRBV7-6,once,CASSPGTASGNTIYF,TGTGCCAGCAGCCCAGGGACAGCCTCTGGAAACACCATATATTTT